The clone carrying this T cell receptor beta chain was picked up many times. A single record per CDR3 protein comes from TCRdb applying MiXCR to the 5' RACE reads. The profile covers 26,000 or so distinct CDR3 sequences, with about 5% appearing a single time and approximately 5% taken by the ten largest. This record comes from a study of early T cells in non-severe SARS-CoV-2 infection. The germline gives CDR1 SGHDN, CDR2 FVKESK. The CDR3 has 18 residues. V was pared by 1 base and J by 0 bases, with 16 bases between. This chain uses TRBV14 with TRBJ1-3; D gene unclear. Sequenced here: whole blood, sampled at baseline. This sequence originates from an adult who was a healthcare worker with PCR-confirmed SARS-CoV-2 infection or an uninfected control (not recorded which). This CDR3 is CASSQVTEVGSSGNTIYF. The CDR3 nucleotides are TGTGCCAGCAGCCAAGTGACGGAAGTAGGCTCCTCTGGAAACACCATATATTTT.